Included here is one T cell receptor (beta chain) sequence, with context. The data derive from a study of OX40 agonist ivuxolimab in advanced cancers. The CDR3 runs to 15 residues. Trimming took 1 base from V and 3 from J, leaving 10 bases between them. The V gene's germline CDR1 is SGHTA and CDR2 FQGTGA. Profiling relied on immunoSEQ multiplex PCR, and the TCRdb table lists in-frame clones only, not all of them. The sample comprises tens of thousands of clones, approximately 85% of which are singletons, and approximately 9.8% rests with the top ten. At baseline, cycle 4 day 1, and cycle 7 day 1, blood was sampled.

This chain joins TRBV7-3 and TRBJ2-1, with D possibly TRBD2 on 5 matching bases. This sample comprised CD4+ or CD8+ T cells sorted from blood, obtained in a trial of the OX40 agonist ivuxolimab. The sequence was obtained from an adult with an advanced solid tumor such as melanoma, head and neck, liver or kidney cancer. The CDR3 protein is CASSLNSGNYNEQFF. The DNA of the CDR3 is TGTGCCAGCAGCTTAAACTCGGGGAACTACAATGAGCAGTTCTTC.